What follows is one T cell receptor beta chain and its context. These data are taken from a study of blood T cell repertoires in COVID-19. About the research overall: From the United States, Italy and Spain came samples of acute and convalescent COVID-19.

Trimming at V came to 7 bases and at J to 6 bases, leaving 9 bases not matched to a gene. Germline CDR1 MDHEN, CDR2 SYDVKM. This CDR3 spans 14 amino acids. In the original workflow: From reference gene primer amplification, estimates of nucleated cell counts were derived. Produced via immunoSEQ multiplex PCR; TCRdb's table is partial and in-frame only. V, J and clone size derive from that table, while D and trimming were established from the DNA sequence. The sample records approximately 150,000 clones, approximately 83% being singletons. The rearrangement joins TRBV28 to TRBJ1-5; TRBD1 aligns across 7 bases. Sequences were obtained from peripheral blood. The sequence was obtained from a man between 70 and 80 years old who had recovered from COVID-19. This CDR3 reads CASINDRESQPQHF. CDR3 nucleotides: TGTGCCAGCATAAACGACAGGGAGAGTCAGCCCCAGCATTTT.